This T cell receptor beta chain originates from a study of neurological immune-mediated disorders (dated by TCRdb to between 2018 and 2021). For context, the study as a whole: Peripheral blood TCR-beta repertoires from HTLV-I-associated myelopathy (HAM/TSP) patients, multiple sclerosis patients and healthy controls were compared by UMI-based sequencing. The 95 to 120 TCR-beta libraries covered PBMC samples along with longitudinal samples, technical triplicates, and paired sorted CD4+ and CD8+ T-cell subsets. The cohort included some 68 subjects: about 15 with HAM/TSP, around 34 with multiple sclerosis, and around 20 healthy controls.

This clonotype was seen many times. Which antigen it targets is not known. Base qualities are missing; no much larger clone stands one base away. cDNA was synthesized by template-switch 5'RACE using a primer carrying a 10-nucleotide random unique molecular identifier by which each TCR transcript was tagged. Over 200 million TCR-beta sequences, covering 15-18 subjects, were produced in each sequencing run. The RNeasy kit was used to extract total RNA. The KAPA Real-time Library Amplification kit was used to amplify TCR-beta VDJ regions with primers targeting the TCR constant region and the 5'RACE anchor. Sample indexes and Illumina adaptors were added in a first PCR, and a second PCR then increased library yield. After Ampure bead purification, the roughly 650 bp TCR product was size-selected on a 2% E-gel SizeSelection system. Before pooling, library quality was assessed on a Bioanalyzer, concentration was determined with Qubit, and library quantification was performed with the Kapa Library Quantification kit. Libraries were sequenced paired-end 2 x 150 bp on an Illumina HiSeq 2500. To increase sequence diversity, roughly 24-30% phiX was spiked into each library pool. Regarding the original processing steps: The quality-filtered reads were processed with the UMI-based MiGEC pipeline, whose error correction step removed more than 80% of the raw TCR sequences. VDJ genes were aligned to IMGT germline references, and each clonotype was defined by a unique CDR3 amino acid sequence together with V-J genes. Clonal expansion, Shannon diversity and CDR3 relatedness (CalcPairwiseDistances, ClusterSamples) were evaluated with VDJtools, and phylogenetic trees were built with CLCbio workbench. Clones with at least 8 unique UMIs were defined as expanded, with this threshold being based on coefficient-of-variation modelling across technical triplicates. The public reads were quality trimmed at Q25 with fastp and then assembled into clones with MiXCR by TCRdb, keeping productive beta chains. Each CDR3 protein gets just one entry, which takes the most common genes and DNA from the rows behind it. These V and J calls rely on TCRdb rather than the paper's analysis. The sample yields 17,000 or so distinct CDR3 sequences; under 35% were counted once. The top ten clonotypes cover about 33% of the sample.

CDR1 and CDR2 are drawn from the germline V gene (reference sequence): SEHNR, FQNEAQ. A distance of 15 bases separates the germline ends of V and J, which lose 5 bases and 10 bases respectively. The CDR3 runs 13 amino acids, cysteine and phenylalanine included. Only the CDR3 part of the read is kept: 39 bases, read in frame from the first base. For the unsorted PBMC libraries, 2 million PBMCs were stored in RNAlater at -80 degrees C until RNA extraction and were used to generate the libraries. Peripheral blood was subjected to Ficoll-Hypaque density gradient centrifugation to isolate PBMCs, which were then cryopreserved in liquid nitrogen. The paper's findings and limits, for the study overall: No identical CDR3 amino acid sequences were found to be shared among expanded clones across subjects, suggesting that TCR-beta repertoires were private in all groups. The highest TCR clonal expansion was observed in HAM/TSP patients, whereas the lowest was observed in MS patients, even when compared with healthy controls.

The receptor was derived from a man between 50 and 59 years old with HTLV-1-associated myelopathy (HAM/TSP). The sample comprised PBMCs. In this chain, TRBV7-9 is recombined with TRBJ2-1; the D gene remains uncertain. CDR3 reads: CASSPDGRREQFF. The nucleotide sequence reads as follows: TGTGCCAGCAGCCCGGACGGCCGTCGGGAGCAGTTCTTC.